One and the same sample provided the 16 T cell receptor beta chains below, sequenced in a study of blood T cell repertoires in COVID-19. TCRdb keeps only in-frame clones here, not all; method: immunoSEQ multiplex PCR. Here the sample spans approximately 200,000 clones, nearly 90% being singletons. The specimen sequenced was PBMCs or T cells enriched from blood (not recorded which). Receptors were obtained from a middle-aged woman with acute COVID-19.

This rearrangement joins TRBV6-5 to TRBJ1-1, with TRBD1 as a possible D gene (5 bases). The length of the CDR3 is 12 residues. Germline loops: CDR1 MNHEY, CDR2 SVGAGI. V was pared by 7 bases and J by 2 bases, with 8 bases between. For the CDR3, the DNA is TGTGCCAGCAAAACAGGTAACACTGAAGCTTTCTTT. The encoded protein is CASKTGNTEAFF.

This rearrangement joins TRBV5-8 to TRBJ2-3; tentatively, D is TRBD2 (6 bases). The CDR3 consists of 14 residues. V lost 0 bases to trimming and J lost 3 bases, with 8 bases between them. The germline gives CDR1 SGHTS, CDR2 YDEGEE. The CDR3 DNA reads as TGTGCCAGCAGCTTGGGGAGGGAAACAGATACGCAGTATTTT. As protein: CASSLGRETDTQYF. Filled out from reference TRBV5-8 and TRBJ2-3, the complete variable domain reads EAGVTQSPTHLIKTRGQQATLRCSPISGHTSVYWYQQALGLGLQFLLWYDEGEERNRGNFPPRFSGRQFPNYSSELNVNALELEDSALYLCASSLGRETDTQYFGPGTRLTVL.

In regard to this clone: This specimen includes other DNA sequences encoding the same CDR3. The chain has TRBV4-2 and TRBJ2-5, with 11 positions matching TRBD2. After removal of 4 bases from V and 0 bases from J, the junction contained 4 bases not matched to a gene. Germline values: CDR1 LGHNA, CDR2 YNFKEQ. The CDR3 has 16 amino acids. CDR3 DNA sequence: TGTGCCAGCAGCCGAGGGACTAGCGGATACCAAGAGACCCAGTACTTC. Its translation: CASSRGTSGYQETQYF.

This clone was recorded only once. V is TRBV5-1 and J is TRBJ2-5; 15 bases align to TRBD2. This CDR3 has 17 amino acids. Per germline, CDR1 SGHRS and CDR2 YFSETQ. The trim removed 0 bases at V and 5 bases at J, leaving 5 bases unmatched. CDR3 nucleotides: TGCGCCAGCAGCTTGGAAGGACTAGCGGGGGGGCGGGAGACCCAGTACTTC. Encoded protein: CASSLEGLAGGRETQYF.

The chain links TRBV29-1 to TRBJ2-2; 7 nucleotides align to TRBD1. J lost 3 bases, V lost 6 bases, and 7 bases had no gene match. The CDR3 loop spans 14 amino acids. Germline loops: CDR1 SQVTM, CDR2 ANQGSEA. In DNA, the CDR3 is TGCAGCGTCCTAGACAGGGTGGACACCGGGGAGCTGTTTTTT. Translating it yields CSVLDRVDTGELFF.

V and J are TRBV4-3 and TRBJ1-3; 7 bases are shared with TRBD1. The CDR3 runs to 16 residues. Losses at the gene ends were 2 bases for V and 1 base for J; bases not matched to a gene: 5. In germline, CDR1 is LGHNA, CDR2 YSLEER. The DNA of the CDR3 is TGCGCCAGCAGCCAATCCGCAGGGGGATCTGGAAACACCATATATTTT. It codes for CASSQSAGGSGNTIYF.

The CDR3 nucleotides read TGCGCCAGCAGCTCCCGGGACAGGGGCACAGATACGCAGTATTTT. Amino acid sequence: CASSSRDRGTDTQYF. The gene calls are TRBV4-1 and TRBJ2-3, with 9 nucleotides matching TRBD1. The germline CDR1 and CDR2 sequences are MGHRA and YSYEKL. V lost 5 bases, J lost 1 base, and 4 bases stayed unmatched. The CDR3 is made up of 15 amino acids.

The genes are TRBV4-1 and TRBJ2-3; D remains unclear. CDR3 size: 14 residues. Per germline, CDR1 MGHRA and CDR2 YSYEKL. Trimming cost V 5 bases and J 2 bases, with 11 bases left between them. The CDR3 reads CASSWASDTDTQYF. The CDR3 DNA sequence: TGCGCCAGCAGCTGGGCGTCAGACACAGATACGCAGTATTTT.

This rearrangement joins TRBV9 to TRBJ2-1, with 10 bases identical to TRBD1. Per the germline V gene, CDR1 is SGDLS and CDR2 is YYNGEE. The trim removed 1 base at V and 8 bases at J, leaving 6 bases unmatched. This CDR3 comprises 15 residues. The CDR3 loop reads CASSVLGQGRYEQFF. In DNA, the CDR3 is TGTGCCAGCAGCGTATTGGGACAGGGGAGGTATGAGCAGTTCTTC. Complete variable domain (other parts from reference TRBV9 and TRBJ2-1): DSGVTQTPKHLITATGQRVTLRCSPRSGDLSVYWYQQSLDQGLQFLIQYYNGEERAKGNILERFSAQQFPDLHSELNLSSLELGDSALYFCASSVLGQGRYEQFFGPGTRLTVL.

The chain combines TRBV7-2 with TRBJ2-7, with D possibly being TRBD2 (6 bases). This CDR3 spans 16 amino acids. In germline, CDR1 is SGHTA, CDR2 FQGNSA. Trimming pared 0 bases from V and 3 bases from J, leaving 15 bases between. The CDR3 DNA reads TGTGCCAGCAGCTTAGCCCCTCCTACGCGGGGCTACGAGCAGTACTTC. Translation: CASSLAPPTRGYEQYF.

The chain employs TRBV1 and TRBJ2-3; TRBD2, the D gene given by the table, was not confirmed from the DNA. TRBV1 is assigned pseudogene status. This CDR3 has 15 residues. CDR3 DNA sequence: TGCACCAGCAGCCCCGAAGAGTTCTGCACAGATACGCAGTATTTT. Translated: CTSSPEEFCTDTQYF.

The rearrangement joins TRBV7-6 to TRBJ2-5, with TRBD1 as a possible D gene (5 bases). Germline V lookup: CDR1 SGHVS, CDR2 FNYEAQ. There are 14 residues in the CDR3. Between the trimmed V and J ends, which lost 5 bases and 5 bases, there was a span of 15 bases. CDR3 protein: CASSPQDILETQYF. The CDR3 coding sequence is TGTGCCAGCAGCCCACAGGACATATTGGAGACCCAGTACTTC. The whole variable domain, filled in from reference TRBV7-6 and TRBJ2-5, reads GAGVSQSPRYKVTKRGQDVALRCDPISGHVSLYWYRQALGQGPEFLTYFNYEAQQDKSGLPNDRFSAERPEGSISTLTIQRTEQRDSAMYRCASSPQDILETQYFGPGTRLLVL.

The CDR3 bases are TGCGCCAGCAGCCAAGGGGCGGGGGGTCGGTACAATGAGCAGTTCTTC. The encoded protein is CASSQGAGGRYNEQFF. The V gene is TRBV4-1, the J gene TRBJ2-1; the match to TRBD2 covers 8 bases. Germline CDR1 MGHRA, CDR2 YSYEKL. The CDR3 sequence is 16 residues long. V dropped 1 base and J dropped 4; count of bases not matched to a gene: 6.

CDR3 DNA sequence: TGCGCCAGCAGCCAAGAGGCGGAGGCGACTAGCGCCGACGAGCAGTACTTC. Its protein is CASSQEAEATSADEQYF. The chain carries TRBV4-1 and TRBJ2-7, with 8 bases matching TRBD2. There are 17 residues in the CDR3. The V segment lost 0 bases and the J segment 5 bases; nucleotides outside the gene matches: 12. Germline CDR1 and CDR2: MGHRA and YSYEKL.

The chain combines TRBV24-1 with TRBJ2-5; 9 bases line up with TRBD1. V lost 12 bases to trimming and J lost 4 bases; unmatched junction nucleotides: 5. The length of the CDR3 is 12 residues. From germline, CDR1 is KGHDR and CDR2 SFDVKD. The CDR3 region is CAGKDRGETQYF. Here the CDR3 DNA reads TGTGCCGGCAAGGACAGGGGAGAGACCCAGTACTTC.

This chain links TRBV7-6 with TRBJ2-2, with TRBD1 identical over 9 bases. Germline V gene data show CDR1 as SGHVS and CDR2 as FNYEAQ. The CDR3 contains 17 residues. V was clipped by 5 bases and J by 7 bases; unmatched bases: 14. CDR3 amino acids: CASSGQGSAFGSGELFF. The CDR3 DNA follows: TGTGCCAGCAGCGGACAGGGGAGTGCCTTCGGCAGCGGGGAGCTGTTTTTT.